This section outlines one T cell receptor (beta chain) sequence together with its context. The junction differs from germline at one of its ends, possibly a read error. Constant-region reverse primers amplified full-length variable regions, followed by semi-nested Nested Universal Primer A PCR. TCRdb passed the 5' RACE reads through MiXCR, listing each CDR3 protein once. The repertoire holds over 45,000 distinct CDR3 sequences, with 26% as singletons. Tregs were sorted as CD4+CD25+CD127-/low cells. Germline V CDR1 and CDR2: LNHNV, YYDKDF (reference sequence). The CDR3 runs 15 residues. Sequenced input: tumor-infiltrating Tregs sorted from the breast tumor. J is TRBJ2-5 and V is TRBV15; D remains unclear. The TCR was taken from a female donor with breast cancer. The CDR3 is CAASRDFGPSETQYF. CDR3 nucleotide sequence: TGTGCCGCCAGCAGAGATTTTGGACCCTCGGAGACCCAGTACTTC.